A single sample is the source of the 3 T cell receptor beta chains below, sequenced in a study of radiotherapy plus CTLA-4 blockade in lung cancer. Generated by immunoSEQ multiplex PCR, the TCRdb table keeps only in-frame clones and is missing some. The repertoire holds about 31,000 clones, around 70% seen once, with roughly 4.7% in the top ten. Material: peripheral blood, obtained from a patient treated with radiotherapy plus ipilimumab. The receptors were sampled from a human donor with non-small cell lung cancer whose response to radiotherapy plus ipilimumab could not be evaluated.

This sequence joins TRBV2 and TRBJ1-5; the D gene is possibly TRBD1 (6 bases). CDR1 and CDR2 from the germline V gene are SNHLY and FYNNEI. CDR3 length: 15 amino acids. V was shortened by 3 bases and J by 4 bases, with 13 bases between the two germline ends. CDR3 sequence (DNA): TGTGCCAGCAGTGATGATGACAGGAGAAATCAGCCCCAGCATTTT. Translation gives CASSDDDRRNQPQHF.

The J gene is TRBJ2-5, the V gene TRBV5-4; a possible D gene is TRBD1 (5 bases). From germline, CDR1 is SGHNT and CDR2 YYREEE (reference sequence). There are 14 residues in the CDR3. Trimming took off 0 bases at V and 4 bases at J, with 10 bases between the two ends. CDR3 loop: CASSLDSQGETQYF. The CDR3 DNA follows: TGTGCCAGCAGCTTGGACAGCCAGGGAGAGACCCAGTACTTC.

This sequence joins TRBV4-1 and TRBJ1-1, with D perhaps TRBD1 (5 bases). The CDR3 contains 13 residues. Trimming stripped 9 bases from V and 0 bases from J, with 11 bases between. Germline V gene data show CDR1 as MGHRA and CDR2 as YSYEKL. The CDR3 nucleotides read TGCGCCAGTCGGGCGGACATGAACACTGAAGCTTTCTTT. This sequence encodes CASRADMNTEAFF.